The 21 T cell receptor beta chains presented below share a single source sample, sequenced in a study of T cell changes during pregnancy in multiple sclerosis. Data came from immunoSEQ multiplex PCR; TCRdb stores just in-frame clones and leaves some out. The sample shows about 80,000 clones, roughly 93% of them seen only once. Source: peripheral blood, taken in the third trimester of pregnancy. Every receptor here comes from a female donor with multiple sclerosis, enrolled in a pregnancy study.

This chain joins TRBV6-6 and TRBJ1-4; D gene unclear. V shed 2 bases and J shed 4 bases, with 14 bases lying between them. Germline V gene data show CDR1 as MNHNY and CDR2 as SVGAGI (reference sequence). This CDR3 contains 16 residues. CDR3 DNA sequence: TGTGCCAGCAGTTACCCTCCGGTGCGGCGTAATGAAAAACTGTTTTTT. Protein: CASSYPPVRRNEKLFF.

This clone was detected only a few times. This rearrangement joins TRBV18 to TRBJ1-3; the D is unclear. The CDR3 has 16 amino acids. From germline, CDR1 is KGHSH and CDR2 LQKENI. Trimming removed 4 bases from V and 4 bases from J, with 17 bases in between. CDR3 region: CASSLTNPDTGNTIYF. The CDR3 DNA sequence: TGTGCCAGCTCACTCACTAACCCAGATACGGGAAACACCATATATTTT.

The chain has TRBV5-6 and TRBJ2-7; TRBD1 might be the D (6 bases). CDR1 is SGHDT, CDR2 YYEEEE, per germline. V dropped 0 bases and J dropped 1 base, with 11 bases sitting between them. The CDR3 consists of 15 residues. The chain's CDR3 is CASSLGFQGSYEQYF. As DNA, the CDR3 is TGTGCCAGCAGCTTGGGGTTCCAGGGGTCCTACGAGCAGTACTTC. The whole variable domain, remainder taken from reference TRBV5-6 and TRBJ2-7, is DAGVTQSPTHLIKTRGQQVTLRCSPKSGHDTVSWYQQALGQGPQFIFQYYEEEERQRGNFPDRFSGHQFPNYSSELNVNALLLGDSALYLCASSLGFQGSYEQYFGPGTRLTVT.

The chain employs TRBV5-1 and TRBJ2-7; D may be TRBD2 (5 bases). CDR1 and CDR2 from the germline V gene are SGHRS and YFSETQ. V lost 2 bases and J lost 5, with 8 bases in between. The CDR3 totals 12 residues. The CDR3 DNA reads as TGCGCCAGCAGCTTTACCGGGGACGAGCAGTACTTC. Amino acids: CASSFTGDEQYF.

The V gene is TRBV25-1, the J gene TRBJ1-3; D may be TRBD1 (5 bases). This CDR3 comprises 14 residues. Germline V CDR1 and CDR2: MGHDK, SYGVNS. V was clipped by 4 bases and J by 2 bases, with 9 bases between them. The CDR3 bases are TGTGCCAGCAGTGTTACAGGAGCTGGAAACACCATATATTTT. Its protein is CASSVTGAGNTIYF.

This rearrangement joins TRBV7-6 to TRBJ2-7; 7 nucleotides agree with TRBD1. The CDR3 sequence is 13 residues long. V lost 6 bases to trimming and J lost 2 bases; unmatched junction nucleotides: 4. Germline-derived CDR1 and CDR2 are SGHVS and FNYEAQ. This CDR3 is CASSLGTAYEQYF. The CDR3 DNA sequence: TGTGCCAGCAGTCTTGGGACAGCCTACGAGCAGTACTTC.

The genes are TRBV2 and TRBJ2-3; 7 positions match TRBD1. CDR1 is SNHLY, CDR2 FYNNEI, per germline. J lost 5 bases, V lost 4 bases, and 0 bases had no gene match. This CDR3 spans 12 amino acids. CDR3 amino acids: CASSAGGDTQYF. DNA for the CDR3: TGTGCCAGCAGTGCAGGGGGAGATACGCAGTATTTT.

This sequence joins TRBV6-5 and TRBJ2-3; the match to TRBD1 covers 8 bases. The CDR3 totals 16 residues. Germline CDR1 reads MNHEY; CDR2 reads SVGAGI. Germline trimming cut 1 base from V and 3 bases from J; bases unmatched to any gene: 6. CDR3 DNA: TGTGCCAGCAGTTACTACACGGACAGGGTGACAGATACGCAGTATTTT. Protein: CASSYYTDRVTDTQYF.

CDR3 nucleotide sequence: TGTGCCAGCAGTCCAGACATATTAGGAAACACCATATATTTT. Protein: CASSPDILGNTIYF. The gene calls are TRBV2 and TRBJ1-3; no clear D gene. CDR1 and CDR2 (germline): SNHLY, FYNNEI. There are 14 residues in the CDR3. Trimming took off 5 bases at V and 4 bases at J, with 12 bases between the two ends.

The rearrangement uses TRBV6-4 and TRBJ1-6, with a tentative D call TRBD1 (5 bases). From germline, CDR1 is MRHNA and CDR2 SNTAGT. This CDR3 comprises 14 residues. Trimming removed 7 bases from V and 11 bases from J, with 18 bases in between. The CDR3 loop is CASMKGRVVPPLHF. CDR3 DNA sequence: TGTGCCAGCATGAAGGGGAGGGTAGTGCCACCCCTCCACTTT.

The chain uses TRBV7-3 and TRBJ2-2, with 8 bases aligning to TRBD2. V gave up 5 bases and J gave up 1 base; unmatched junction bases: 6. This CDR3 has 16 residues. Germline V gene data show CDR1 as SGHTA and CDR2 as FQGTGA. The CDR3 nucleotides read TGTGCCAGCAGCCCCCCCGGGACTAGGAACACCGGGGAGCTGTTTTTT. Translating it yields CASSPPGTRNTGELFF.

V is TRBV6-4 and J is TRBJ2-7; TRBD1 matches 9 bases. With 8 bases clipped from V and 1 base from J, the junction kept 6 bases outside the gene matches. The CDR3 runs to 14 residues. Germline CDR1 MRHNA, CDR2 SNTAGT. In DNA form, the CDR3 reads TGTGCCAGCCTCCGACAGGGGGGATCCTACGAGCAGTACTTC. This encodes CASLRQGGSYEQYF.

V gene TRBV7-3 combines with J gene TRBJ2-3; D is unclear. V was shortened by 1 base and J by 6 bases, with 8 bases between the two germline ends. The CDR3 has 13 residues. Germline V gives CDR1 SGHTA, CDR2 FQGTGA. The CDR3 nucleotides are TGTGCCAGCAGCTTAAACTCGGTTGATACGCAGTATTTT. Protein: CASSLNSVDTQYF.

CDR3 DNA sequence: TGTGCCAGCAGCTTCGAGAGCGGGGGGGCTTACGAGCAGTACTTC. Its translation: CASSFESGGAYEQYF. This rearrangement joins TRBV13 to TRBJ2-7; 10 positions agree with TRBD2. The CDR3 loop spans 15 amino acids. CDR1 PRHDT and CDR2 FYEKMQ come from the germline V gene (reference sequence). The trim removed 3 bases at V and 4 bases at J, leaving 6 bases unmatched.

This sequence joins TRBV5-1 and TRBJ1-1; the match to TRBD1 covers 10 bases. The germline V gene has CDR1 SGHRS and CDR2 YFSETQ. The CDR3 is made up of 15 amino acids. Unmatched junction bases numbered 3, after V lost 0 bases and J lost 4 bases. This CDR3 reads CASSLAGTGVTEAFF. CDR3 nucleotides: TGCGCCAGCAGCTTGGCCGGGACAGGGGTCACTGAAGCTTTCTTT.

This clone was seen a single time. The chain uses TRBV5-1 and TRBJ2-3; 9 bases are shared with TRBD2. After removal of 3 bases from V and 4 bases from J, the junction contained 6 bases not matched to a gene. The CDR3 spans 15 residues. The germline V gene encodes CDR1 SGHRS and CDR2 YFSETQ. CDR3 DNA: TGCGCCAGCAGCTCCGCTAGCGGGGTTTCAGATACGCAGTATTTT. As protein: CASSSASGVSDTQYF.

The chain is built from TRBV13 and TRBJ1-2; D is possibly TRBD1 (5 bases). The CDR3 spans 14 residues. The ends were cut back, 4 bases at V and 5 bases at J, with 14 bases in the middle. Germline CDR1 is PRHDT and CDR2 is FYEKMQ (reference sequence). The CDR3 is CASSSRDAEYGYTF. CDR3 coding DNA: TGTGCCAGCAGCTCGCGGGACGCGGAGTATGGCTACACCTTC.

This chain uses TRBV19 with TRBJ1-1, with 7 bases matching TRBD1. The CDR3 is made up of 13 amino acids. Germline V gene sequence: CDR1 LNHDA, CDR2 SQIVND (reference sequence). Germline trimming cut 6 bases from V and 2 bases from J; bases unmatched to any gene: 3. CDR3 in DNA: TGTGCCAGTAGGCGGGACAGAAACACTGAAGCTTTCTTT. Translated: CASRRDRNTEAFF.

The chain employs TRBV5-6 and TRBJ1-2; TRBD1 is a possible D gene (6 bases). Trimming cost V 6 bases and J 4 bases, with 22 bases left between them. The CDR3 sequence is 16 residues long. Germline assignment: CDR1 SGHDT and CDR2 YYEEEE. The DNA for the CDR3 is TGTGCCAGCACCCCGGGGGGGGCAGGGCTCTCCTATGGCTACACCTTC. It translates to CASTPGGAGLSYGYTF.

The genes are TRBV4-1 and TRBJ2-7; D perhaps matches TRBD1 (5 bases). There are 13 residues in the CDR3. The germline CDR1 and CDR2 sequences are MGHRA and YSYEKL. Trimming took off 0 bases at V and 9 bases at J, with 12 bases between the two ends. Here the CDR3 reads CASSQESGTGQYF. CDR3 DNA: TGCGCCAGCAGCCAAGAGAGTGGCACAGGGCAGTACTTC.

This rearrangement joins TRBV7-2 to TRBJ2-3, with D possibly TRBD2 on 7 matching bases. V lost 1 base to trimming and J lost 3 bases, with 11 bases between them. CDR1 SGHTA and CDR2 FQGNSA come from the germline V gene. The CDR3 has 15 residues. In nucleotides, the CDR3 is TGTGCCAGCAGCTTAGACGGGGGGCGGACAGATACGCAGTATTTT. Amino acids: CASSLDGGRTDTQYF. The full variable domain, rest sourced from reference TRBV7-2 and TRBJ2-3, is GAGVSQSPSNKVTEKGKDVELRCDPISGHTALYWYRQSLGQGLEFLIYFQGNSAPDKSGLPSDRFSAERTGGSVSTLTIQRTQQEDSAVYLCASSLDGGRTDTQYFGPGTRLTVL.